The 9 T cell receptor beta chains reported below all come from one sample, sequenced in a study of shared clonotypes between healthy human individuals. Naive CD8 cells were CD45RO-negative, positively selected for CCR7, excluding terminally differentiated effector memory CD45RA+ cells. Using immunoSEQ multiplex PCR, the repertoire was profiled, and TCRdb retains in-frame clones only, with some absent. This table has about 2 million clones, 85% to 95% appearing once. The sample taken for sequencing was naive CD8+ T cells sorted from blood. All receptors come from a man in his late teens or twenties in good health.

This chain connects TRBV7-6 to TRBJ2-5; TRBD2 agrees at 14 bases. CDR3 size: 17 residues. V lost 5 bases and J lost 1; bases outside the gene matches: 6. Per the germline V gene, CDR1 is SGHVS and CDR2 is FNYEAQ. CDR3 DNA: TGTGCCAGCAGCGCAGGACTAGCGGGGGGTCTCCAAGAGACCCAGTACTTC. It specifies CASSAGLAGGLQETQYF.

CDR3 nucleotide sequence: TGTGCCAGCAGCTCGGGACTTTTCCAAGAGACCCAGTACTTC. Amino acids: CASSSGLFQETQYF. The J gene is TRBJ2-5, the V gene TRBV9; TRBD2 is a possible D gene (6 bases). The CDR3 is made up of 14 amino acids. V was clipped by 4 bases and J by 1 base, with 11 bases between them. CDR1 and CDR2 (germline): SGDLS, YYNGEE.

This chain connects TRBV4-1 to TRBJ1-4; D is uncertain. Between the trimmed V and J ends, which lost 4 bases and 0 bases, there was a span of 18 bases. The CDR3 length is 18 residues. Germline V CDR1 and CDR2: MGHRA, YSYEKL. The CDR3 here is CASSPSPIGSTTNEKLFF. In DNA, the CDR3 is TGCGCCAGCAGCCCTTCCCCCATAGGGAGCACAACTAATGAAAAACTGTTTTTT.

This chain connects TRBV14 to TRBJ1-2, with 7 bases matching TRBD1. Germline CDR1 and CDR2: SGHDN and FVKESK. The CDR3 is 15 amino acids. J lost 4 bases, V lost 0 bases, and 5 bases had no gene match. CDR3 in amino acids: CASSQERQGVYGYTF. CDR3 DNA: TGTGCCAGCAGCCAAGAACGGCAGGGGGTCTATGGCTACACCTTC.

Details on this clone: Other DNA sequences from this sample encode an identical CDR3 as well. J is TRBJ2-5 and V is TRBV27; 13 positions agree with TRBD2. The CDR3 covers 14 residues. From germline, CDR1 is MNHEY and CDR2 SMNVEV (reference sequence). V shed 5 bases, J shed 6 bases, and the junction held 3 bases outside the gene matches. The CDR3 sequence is CASSLGLAGQTQYF. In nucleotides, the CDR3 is TGTGCCAGCAGTCTGGGACTAGCGGGACAGACCCAGTACTTC.

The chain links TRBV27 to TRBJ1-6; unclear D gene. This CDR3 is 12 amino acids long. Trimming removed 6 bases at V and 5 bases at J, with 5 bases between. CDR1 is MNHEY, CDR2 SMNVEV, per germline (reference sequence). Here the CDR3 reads CASSSNNSPLHF. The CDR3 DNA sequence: TGTGCCAGCAGCAGTAATAATTCACCCCTCCACTTT.

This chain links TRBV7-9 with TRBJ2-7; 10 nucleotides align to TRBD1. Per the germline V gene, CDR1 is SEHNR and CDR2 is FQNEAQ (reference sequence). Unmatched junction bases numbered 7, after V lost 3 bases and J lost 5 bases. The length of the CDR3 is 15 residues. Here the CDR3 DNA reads TGTGCCAGCAGCTTGGCGACAGGGGGCGTCCACGAGCAGTACTTC. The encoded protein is CASSLATGGVHEQYF.

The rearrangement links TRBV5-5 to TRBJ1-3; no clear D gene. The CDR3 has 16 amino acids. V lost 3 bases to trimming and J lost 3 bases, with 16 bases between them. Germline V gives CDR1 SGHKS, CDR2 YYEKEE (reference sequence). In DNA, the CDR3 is TGTGCCAGCAGCTATTGGGAACGGGGTGGTGGAAACACCATATATTTT. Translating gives CASSYWERGGGNTIYF. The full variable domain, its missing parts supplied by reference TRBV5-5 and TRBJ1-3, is DAGVTQSPTHLIKTRGQQVTLRCSPISGHKSVSWYQQVLGQGPQFIFQYYEKEERGRGNFPDRFSARQFPNYSSELNVNALLLGDSALYLCASSYWERGGGNTIYFGEGSWLTVV.

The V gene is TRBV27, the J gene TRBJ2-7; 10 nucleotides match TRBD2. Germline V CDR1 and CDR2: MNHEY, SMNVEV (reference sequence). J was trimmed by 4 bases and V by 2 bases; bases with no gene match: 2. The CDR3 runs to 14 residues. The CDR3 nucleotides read TGTGCCAGCAGTTTAAGTAGCGGGAGGTACGAGCAGTACTTC. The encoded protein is CASSLSSGRYEQYF.